A selection of T cell receptor beta chains follows, all from one sample in a study of blood T cells in healthy people across ages. MiXCR, run by TCRdb on the 5' RACE reads, gives a single entry per CDR3 protein. Among around 800,000 distinct CDR3 sequences listed, around 68% were seen once. The sequencing sample was made of blood. These receptors all come from a man younger than 40 in good health. Each CDR3 is given with its conserved first and last residue. The order of the fields is V gene, D gene, J gene, CDR3 length, clone size, CDR3 protein, CDR3 DNA. D genes are given only for firm matches. Where a row states a size, it is once, few, many or the class of an expanded clone; other rows omit it.

>TRBV29-1|TRBD1|TRBJ2-1|13|few
CSVATGGGNEQFF
TGCAGCGTTGCAACAGGGGGCGGGAATGAGCAGTTCTTC
>TRBV7-9|TRBD1|TRBJ2-5|15|once
CASSLQGTGGETQYF
TGTGCCAGCAGCTTACAGGGGACAGGAGGAGAGACCCAGTACTTC
>TRBV29-1|-|TRBJ2-7|11|-
CSAEQGNEQYF
TGCAGCGCTGAACAGGGCAACGAGCAGTACTTC
>TRBV5-1|TRBD1|TRBJ1-4|15|-
CASSRTGGPREKLFF
TGCGCCAGCAGCAGGACAGGGGGGCCTAGGGAAAAACTGTTTTTT
>TRBV3-1|-|TRBJ2-1|13|-
CASSPLSLGEQFF
TGTGCCAGCAGCCCATTATCACTCGGCGAGCAGTTCTTC
>TRBV6-4|TRBD1|TRBJ2-1|17|-
CASSLSPGTGTYNEQFF
TGTGCCAGCAGTCTATCGCCCGGGACAGGGACTTACAATGAGCAGTTCTTC
>TRBV4-3|TRBD2|TRBJ2-7|18|-
CASSQERLVGGGTYEQYF
TGCGCCAGCAGCCAAGAACGGTTGGTAGGCGGGGGAACCTACGAGCAGTACTTC
>TRBV4-2|-|TRBJ2-7|12|-
CASSHNRQEQYF
TGTGCCAGCAGCCATAACCGACAGGAGCAGTACTTC
>TRBV28|TRBD1|TRBJ2-1|16|-
CASSPPGQGAHNEQFF
TGTGCCAGCAGTCCCCCGGGACAGGGGGCCCACAATGAGCAGTTCTTC
>TRBV4-2|-|TRBJ2-5|17|-
CASSQGGVSTLQETQYF
TGTGCCAGCAGCCAAGGAGGGGTCAGCACCCTCCAAGAGACCCAGTACTTC
>TRBV9|-|TRBJ1-2|15|once
CASSPDGSFSYGYTF
TGTGCCAGCAGCCCGGACGGCTCCTTCTCCTATGGCTACACCTTC
>TRBV25-1|TRBD1|TRBJ2-5|15|-
CASSEDGQGMETQYF
TGTGCCAGCAGTGAAGATGGACAGGGGATGGAGACCCAGTACTTC
>TRBV27|TRBD1|TRBJ2-1|13|-
CASSFSGTAEQFF
TGTGCCAGCAGTTTTTCCGGGACAGCTGAGCAGTTCTTC
>TRBV12-3/TRBV12-4|-|TRBJ2-7|14|-
CASSPVARGYEQYF
TGTGCCAGCAGTCCCGTTGCTAGGGGCTACGAGCAGTACTTC
>TRBV2|-|TRBJ2-7|11|-
CAGSSEGEQYF
TGTGCCGGCAGCTCAGAGGGCGAGCAGTACTTC
>TRBV5-1|-|TRBJ2-7|16|-
CASSLDPRGLGYEQYF
TGCGCCAGCAGTTTGGACCCTCGGGGGTTGGGCTACGAGCAGTACTTC
>TRBV4-2|-|TRBJ1-6|16|-
CASSQGTGRENSPLHF
TGTGCCAGCAGCCAAGGGACCGGACGGGAGAATTCACCCCTCCACTTT
>TRBV7-9|-|TRBJ2-3|16|-
CASSLALAVGTDTQYF
TGTGCCAGCAGCTTAGCACTAGCAGTGGGCACAGATACGCAGTATTTT
>TRBV15|TRBD1|TRBJ2-5|15|few
CATSRDTGQGETQYF
TGTGCCACCAGCAGAGACACGGGACAGGGAGAGACCCAGTACTTC
>TRBV29-1|-|TRBJ1-2|14|-
CSARTGGSNYGYTF
TGCAGCGCCCGGACGGGGGGCTCTAACTATGGCTACACCTTC
>TRBV25-1|-|TRBJ1-2|15|-
CASSEVRDPDYGYTF
TGTGCCAGCAGTGAAGTCCGGGACCCCGACTATGGCTACACCTTC
>TRBV20-1|-|TRBJ1-5|16|-
CSAREGEAGVHQPQHF
TGCAGTGCTAGAGAGGGGGAGGCAGGGGTCCATCAGCCTCAGCATTTT
>TRBV2|TRBD1|TRBJ2-3|12|few
CASKAGGDTQYF
TGTGCCAGCAAAGCAGGGGGAGATACGCAGTATTTT
>TRBV25-1|TRBD1|TRBJ1-1|12|-
CASKTGGTEAFF
TGTGCCAGCAAGACAGGGGGCACTGAAGCTTTCTTT
>TRBV7-2|-|TRBJ2-7|14|-
CASSLTRANPEQYF
TGTGCCAGCAGCTTAACCAGGGCAAATCCCGAGCAGTACTTC
>TRBV20-1|-|TRBJ2-7|14|few
CSARVSGEPYEQYF
TGCAGTGCTAGAGTTTCTGGGGAACCCTACGAGCAGTACTTC
>TRBV7-2|-|TRBJ2-3|15|-
CASSLAGTRTDTQYF
TGTGCCAGCAGCTTAGCGGGGACCCGCACAGATACGCAGTATTTT
>TRBV5-1|-|TRBJ2-7|15|-
CASSSIQPGHYEQYF
TGCGCCAGCAGCTCGATTCAACCGGGCCACTACGAGCAGTACTTC
>TRBV29-1|-|TRBJ2-1|14|many
CSVLGLSEYNEQFF
TGCAGCGTATTAGGGTTGTCGGAGTACAATGAGCAGTTCTTC
>TRBV20-1|TRBD1|TRBJ2-7|15|few
CSAGEGTGWDYEQYF
TGCAGTGCTGGGGAGGGGACAGGGTGGGACTACGAGCAGTACTTC
>TRBV10-3|TRBD1|TRBJ1-6|16|-
CAISESLQGRNSPLHF
TGTGCCATCAGTGAGTCCTTACAGGGGCGGAATTCACCCCTCCACTTT
>TRBV5-1|-|TRBJ1-1|15|-
CASSLEAGLYPEAFF
TGCGCCAGCAGCTTGGAGGCAGGGCTTTATCCTGAAGCTTTCTTT
>TRBV7-9|-|TRBJ2-3|15|few
CASSRGRSPTDTQYF
TGTGCCAGCAGCCGAGGGCGGTCTCCCACAGATACGCAGTATTTT
>TRBV6-1|-|TRBJ2-7|14|-
CTSSQGRAFYEQYF
TGTACCAGCAGTCAAGGCAGGGCTTTCTACGAGCAGTACTTC
>TRBV6-5|-|TRBJ2-1|13|few
CASSANSYNEQFF
TGTGCCAGCAGCGCCAACTCCTACAATGAGCAGTTCTTC
>TRBV7-3|-|TRBJ1-2|14|-
CASSLTPHRDGYTF
TGTGCCAGCAGCTTAACCCCTCATAGGGATGGCTACACCTTC
>TRBV18|-|TRBJ1-5|13|once
CASSQRDDQPQHF
TGTGCCAGCTCACAAAGGGACGATCAGCCCCAGCATTTT
>TRBV12-3/TRBV12-4|TRBD1|TRBJ1-5|16|-
CASSSGTGHSSQPQHF
TGTGCCAGCAGTTCAGGGACAGGCCATAGCAGTCAGCCCCAGCATTTT
>TRBV6-5|-|TRBJ1-1|11|once
CVSMRETEAFF
TGTGTCAGCATGCGGGAAACTGAAGCTTTCTTT
>TRBV6-5|-|TRBJ1-2|12|few
CASRRGTYGYTF
TGTGCCAGCAGGCGAGGGACCTATGGCTACACCTTC
>TRBV20-1|-|TRBJ2-2|14|once
CSARVPPNTGELFF
TGCAGTGCTAGAGTTCCCCCCAACACCGGGGAGCTGTTTTTT
>TRBV20-1|TRBD1|TRBJ1-4|15|-
CSARDPAGGDEKLFF
TGCAGTGCTAGAGATCCGGCAGGGGGGGACGAAAAACTGTTTTTT
>TRBV5-1|-|TRBJ2-5|13|-
CASSQTVSETQYF
TGCGCCAGCAGCCAAACAGTTTCAGAGACCCAGTACTTC
>TRBV15|-|TRBJ2-7|15|-
CATSRDRSSSYEQYF
TGTGCCACCAGCAGAGACAGGTCGAGCTCCTACGAGCAGTACTTC
>TRBV9|TRBD2|TRBJ2-1|11|few
CASRGEGEQFF
TGTGCCAGCAGGGGGGAGGGTGAGCAGTTCTTC
>TRBV21-1|-|TRBJ2-1|15|few
CASSLGSSYCNEQFF
TGTGCCAGCAGCCTGGGGTCCAGCTACTGTAATGAGCAGTTCTTC
>TRBV29-1|-|TRBJ2-7|14|few
CSVVPATSLYEQYF
TGCAGCGTTGTTCCGGCCACGAGTTTATACGAGCAGTACTTC
>TRBV28|-|TRBJ2-1|14|-
CASTIGGPGNEQFF
TGTGCCAGCACTATTGGGGGGCCGGGGAATGAGCAGTTCTTC
>TRBV4-2|TRBD2|TRBJ2-1|20|few
CASSQTGGGSGGAAYNEQFF
TGTGCCAGCAGCCAAACAGGGGGCGGTAGCGGGGGGGCGGCCTACAATGAGCAGTTCTTC
>TRBV9|TRBD1|TRBJ1-2|15|few
CASSVEGAADYGYTF
TGTGCCAGCAGCGTAGAGGGGGCCGCGGACTATGGCTACACCTTC
>TRBV7-2|TRBD1|TRBJ2-7|14|-
CASSQTGVDYEQYF
TGTGCCAGCAGCCAGACAGGGGTCGACTACGAGCAGTACTTC